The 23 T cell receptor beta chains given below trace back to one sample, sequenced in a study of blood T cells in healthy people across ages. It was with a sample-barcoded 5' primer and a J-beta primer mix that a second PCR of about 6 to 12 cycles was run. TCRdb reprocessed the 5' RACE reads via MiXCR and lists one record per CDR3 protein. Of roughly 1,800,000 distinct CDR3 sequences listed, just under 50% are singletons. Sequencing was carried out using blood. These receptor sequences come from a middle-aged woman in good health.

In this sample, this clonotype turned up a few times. The CDR3 bases are TGTGCCAGCAGTTACGGACAGGGCGTATCTCACCATGGCTACACCTTC. This translates into CASSYGQGVSHHGYTF. The gene calls are TRBV6-5 and TRBJ1-2; the match to TRBD1 covers 8 bases. The V gene's germline CDR1 is MNHEY and CDR2 SVGAGI. This CDR3 is 16 amino acids long. V lost 2 bases, J lost 6 bases, and 11 bases stayed unmatched.

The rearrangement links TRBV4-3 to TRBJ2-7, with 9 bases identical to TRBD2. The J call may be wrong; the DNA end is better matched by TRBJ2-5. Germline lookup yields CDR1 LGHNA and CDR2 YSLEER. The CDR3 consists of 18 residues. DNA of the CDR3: TGCGCCAGCAGCCATTACGAGCGGGGGGCCGGATCATTGAAGACCCAGTACTTC. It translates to CASSHYERGAGSLKTQYF.

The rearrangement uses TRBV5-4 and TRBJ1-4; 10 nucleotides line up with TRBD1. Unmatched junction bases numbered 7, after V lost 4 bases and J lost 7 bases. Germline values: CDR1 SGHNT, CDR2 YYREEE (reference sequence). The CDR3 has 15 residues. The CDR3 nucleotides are TGTGCCAGCAGCGGGAGGACAGGGGGAACTGAAAAACTGTTTTTT. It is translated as CASSGRTGGTEKLFF.

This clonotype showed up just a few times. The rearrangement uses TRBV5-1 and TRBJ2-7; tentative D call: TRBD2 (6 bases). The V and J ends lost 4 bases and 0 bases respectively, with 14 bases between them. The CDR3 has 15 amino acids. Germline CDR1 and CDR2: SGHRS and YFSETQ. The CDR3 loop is CASSHTGVGSYEQYF. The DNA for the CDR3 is TGCGCCAGCAGCCACACGGGGGTCGGCTCCTACGAGCAGTACTTC. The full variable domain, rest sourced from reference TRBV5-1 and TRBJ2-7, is KAGVTQTPRYLIKTRGQQVTLSCSPISGHRSVSWYQQTPGQGLQFLFEYFSETQRNKGNFPGRFSGRQFSNSRSEMNVSTLELGDSALYLCASSHTGVGSYEQYFGPGTRLTVT.

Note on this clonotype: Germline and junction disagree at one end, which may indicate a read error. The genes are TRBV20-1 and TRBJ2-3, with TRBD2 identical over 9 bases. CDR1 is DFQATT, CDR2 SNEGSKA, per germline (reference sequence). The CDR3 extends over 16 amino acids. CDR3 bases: TGCAGCGCTAGAGATGTGCGGCGGGGGGGCGCAGATACGCAGTATTTT. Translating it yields CSARDVRRGGADTQYF.

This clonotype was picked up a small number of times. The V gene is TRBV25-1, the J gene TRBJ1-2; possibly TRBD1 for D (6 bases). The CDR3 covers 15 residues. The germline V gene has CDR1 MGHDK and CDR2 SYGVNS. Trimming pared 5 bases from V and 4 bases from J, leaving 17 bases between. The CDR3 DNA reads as TGTGCCAGCAGTTACACCCAGACACAGGGCTATGGCTACACCTTC. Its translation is CASSYTQTQGYGYTF.

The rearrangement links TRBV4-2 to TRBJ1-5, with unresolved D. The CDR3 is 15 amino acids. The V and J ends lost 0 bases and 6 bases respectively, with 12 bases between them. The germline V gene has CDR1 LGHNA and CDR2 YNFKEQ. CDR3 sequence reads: CASSQDRVGGQPQHF. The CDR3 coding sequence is TGTGCCAGCAGCCAAGATCGCGTGGGCGGTCAGCCCCAGCATTTT.

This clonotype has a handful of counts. The CDR3 loop reads CASSDMSSGANVLTF. CDR3 in DNA: TGTGCCAGCAGTGATATGTCCTCTGGGGCCAACGTCCTGACTTTC. This chain uses TRBV2 with TRBJ2-6; D not resolved. The CDR3 has 15 residues. Trimming left V 3 bases short and J 0 bases short, with 6 bases between. Per the germline V gene, CDR1 is SNHLY and CDR2 is FYNNEI.

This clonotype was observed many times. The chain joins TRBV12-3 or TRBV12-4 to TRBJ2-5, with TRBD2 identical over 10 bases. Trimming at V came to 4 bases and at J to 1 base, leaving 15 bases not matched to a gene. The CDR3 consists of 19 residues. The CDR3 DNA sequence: TGTGCCAGCAGTTCGTCTTCTTGGATCGGACTAGCGGTCCAAGAGACCCAGTACTTC. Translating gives CASSSSSWIGLAVQETQYF.

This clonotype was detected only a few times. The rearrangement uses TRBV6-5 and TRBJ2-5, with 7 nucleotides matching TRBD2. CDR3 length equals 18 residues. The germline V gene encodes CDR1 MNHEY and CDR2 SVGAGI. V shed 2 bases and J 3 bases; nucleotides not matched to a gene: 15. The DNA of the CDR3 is TGTGCCAGCAGTTACCCAGAGACAAGTAGCGGGCCCAAAGAGACCCAGTACTTC. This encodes CASSYPETSSGPKETQYF.

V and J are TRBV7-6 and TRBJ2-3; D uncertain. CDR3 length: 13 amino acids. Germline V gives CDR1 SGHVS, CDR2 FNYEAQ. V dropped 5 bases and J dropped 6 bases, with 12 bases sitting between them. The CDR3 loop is CASSTTLGDTQYF. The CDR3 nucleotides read TGTGCCAGCAGCACCACACTCGGGGATACGCAGTATTTT.

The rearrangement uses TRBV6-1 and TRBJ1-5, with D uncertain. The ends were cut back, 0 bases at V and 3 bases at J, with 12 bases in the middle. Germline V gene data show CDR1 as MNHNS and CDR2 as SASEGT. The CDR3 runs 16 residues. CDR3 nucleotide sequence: TGTGCCAGCAGTGAAGCCCCGAGTAGGGACAATCAGCCCCAGCATTTT. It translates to CASSEAPSRDNQPQHF.

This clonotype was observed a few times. The CDR3 reads CSVAGGHHIEQFF. The CDR3 nucleotides read TGCAGCGTTGCCGGGGGCCATCACATTGAGCAGTTCTTC. V usage is TRBV29-1 and J usage is TRBJ2-1; the D call may be TRBD1 or TRBD2 (6 bases each). Per germline, CDR1 SQVTM and CDR2 ANQGSEA. The CDR3 runs 13 residues. V was trimmed by 4 bases and J by 9 bases, leaving 16 bases between them.

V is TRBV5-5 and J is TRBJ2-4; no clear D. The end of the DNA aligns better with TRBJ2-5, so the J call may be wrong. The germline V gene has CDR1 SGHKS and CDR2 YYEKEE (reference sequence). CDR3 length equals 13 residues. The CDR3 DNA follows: TGTGCCAGCAGCTTGGGAGCAAAAGGGACCCAGTACTTC. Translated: CASSLGAKGTQYF.

CDR3 coding DNA: TGTGCCAGCAGCGTCACTAGCCGGAATGAGCAGTTCTTC. This encodes CASSVTSRNEQFF. The chain links TRBV9 to TRBJ2-1; weak D call: TRBD2 (6 bases). The length of the CDR3 is 13 residues. From germline, CDR1 is SGDLS and CDR2 YYNGEE. V was pared by 2 bases and J by 7 bases, with 10 bases between.

The CDR3 nucleotides are TGTGCCAGCAGCCCACGCAGGATCTATGGCTACACCTTC. It encodes CASSPRRIYGYTF. This chain joins TRBV11-2 and TRBJ1-2; unclear D gene. The CDR3 is 13 residues long. The ends were cut back, 5 bases at V and 4 bases at J, with 11 bases in the middle. In germline, CDR1 is SGHAT, CDR2 FQNNGV.

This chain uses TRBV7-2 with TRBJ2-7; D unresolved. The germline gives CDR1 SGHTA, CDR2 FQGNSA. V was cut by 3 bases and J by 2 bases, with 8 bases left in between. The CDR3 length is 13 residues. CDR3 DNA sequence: TGTGCCAGCAGCTTCTCCCCAGCCTACGAGCAGTACTTC. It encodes CASSFSPAYEQYF.

CDR3 sequence (DNA): TGCGCCAGCAGCCATGCAAATTCACCCCTCCACTTT. This encodes CASSHANSPLHF. V usage is TRBV4-1 and J usage is TRBJ1-6; D not resolved. The CDR3 has 12 residues. Germline CDR1 is MGHRA and CDR2 is YSYEKL. With 3 bases removed from V and 7 bases from J, the gap between germline ends came to 4 bases.

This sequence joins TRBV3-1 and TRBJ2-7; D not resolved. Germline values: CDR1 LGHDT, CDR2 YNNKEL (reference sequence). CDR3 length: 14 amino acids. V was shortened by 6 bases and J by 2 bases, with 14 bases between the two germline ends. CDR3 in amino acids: CASRKDSAPYEQYF. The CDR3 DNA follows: TGTGCCAGCAGGAAAGACTCCGCACCCTACGAGCAGTACTTC.

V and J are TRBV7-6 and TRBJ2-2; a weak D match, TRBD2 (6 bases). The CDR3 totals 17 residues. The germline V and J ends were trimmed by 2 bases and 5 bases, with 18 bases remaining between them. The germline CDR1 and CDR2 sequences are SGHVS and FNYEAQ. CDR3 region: CASSLSPGVSGTGELFF. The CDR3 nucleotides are TGTGCCAGCAGCTTAAGTCCGGGGGTCAGCGGTACCGGGGAGCTGTTTTTT.

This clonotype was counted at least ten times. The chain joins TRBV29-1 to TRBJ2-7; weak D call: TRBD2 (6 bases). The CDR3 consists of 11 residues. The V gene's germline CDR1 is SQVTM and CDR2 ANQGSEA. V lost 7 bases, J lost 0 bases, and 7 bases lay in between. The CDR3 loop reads CSGGDSYEQYF. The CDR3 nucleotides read TGCAGCGGGGGGGACTCCTACGAGCAGTACTTC.

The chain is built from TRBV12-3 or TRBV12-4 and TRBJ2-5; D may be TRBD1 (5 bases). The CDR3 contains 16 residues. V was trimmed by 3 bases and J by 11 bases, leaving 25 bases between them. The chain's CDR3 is CASSFGPVTAWEKQYF. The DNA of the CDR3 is TGTGCCAGCAGTTTCGGGCCCGTGACAGCCTGGGAAAAGCAGTACTTC.

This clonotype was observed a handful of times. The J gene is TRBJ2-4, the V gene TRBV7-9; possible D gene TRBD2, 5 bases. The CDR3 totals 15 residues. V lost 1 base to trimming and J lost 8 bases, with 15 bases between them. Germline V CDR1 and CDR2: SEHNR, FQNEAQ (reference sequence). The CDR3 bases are TGTGCCAGCAGCTTAGGGCGTCAGGAGGCTGACATTCAGTACTTC. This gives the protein CASSLGRQEADIQYF.